This T cell receptor beta chain originates from a study of T cell repertoires in cytomegalovirus infection (dated by TCRdb to the late 2010s). Background for the entire study: Because public TCR beta signatures pointed to carriage of CMV infection together with the matching HLA type, the HLA type of each donor mattered for the analysis.

The cysteine opens and the phenylalanine closes a CDR3 of 12 amino acids. Only CDR3 DNA remains: 36 bases, in frame from the first base. From a lookup of the germline V gene, CDR1 and CDR2 are MNHNS and SASEGT. At the junction V is shortened by 9 bases and J by 7 bases, with 16 bases in between. Sequenced using an Illumina HiSeq 1500. TCRdb reanalyzed the raw reads on its own, using fastp at Q25 for trimming and MiXCR for clone calling, and kept in-frame beta chains. Every distinct CDR3 protein forms one entry, paired with its most common genes and DNA. The table for this sample lists about 250,000 distinct CDR3 sequences; approximately 13% of them were counted only once. 1.5% to 2% of the sample is in the top ten clones. The research as a whole found: Cumulative frequency of public TCR beta family members discriminated carriers of CMV infection plus the relevant HLA type in this cohort and an independent approximately 370-donor cohort. The ex vivo response was dominated by HLA-C-restricted CMV-specific TCR beta clonotypes, which also provided the single most frequent clonotype in two of eight donors.

This clonotype was observed many times. It has no known antigen specificity. Base qualities are not at hand, and no much larger clone is one base apart. The receptor's source is a human donor in good health (CMV status not recorded). Some clones in this sample may be carry-over from other donors' samples. Sample: PBMCs. The rearrangement combines TRBV6-1 with TRBJ2-7, with TRBD1 as a weak D call on 6 bases. The bases are TGTGCCAGTAGGGACAAACCGGGGGAGCAGTACTTC. It is translated as CASRDKPGEQYF.